Shown below are 2 T cell receptor beta chains from a single sample sequenced in a study of T cell changes during pregnancy in multiple sclerosis. TCRdb keeps only in-frame clones here, not all; method: immunoSEQ multiplex PCR. The sample yields about 51,000 clones, 93% seen once. The sequencing here drew on peripheral blood, taken in the second trimester of pregnancy. These receptors came from a female donor with multiple sclerosis, enrolled in a pregnancy study.

The chain links TRBV19 to TRBJ1-4; the match to TRBD1 covers 7 bases. CDR3 length: 15 amino acids. Germline assignment: CDR1 LNHDA and CDR2 SQIVND (reference sequence). V dropped 11 bases and J dropped 7; count of bases not matched to a gene: 16. The CDR3 nucleotides are TGTGCCGTAAAACCGACAGGGTCGGAACGTGAAAAACTGTTTTTT. Protein product: CAVKPTGSEREKLFF. Filled out from reference TRBV19 and TRBJ1-4, the complete variable domain reads DGGITQSPKYLFRKEGQNVTLSCEQNLNHDAMYWYRQDPGQGLRLIYYSQIVNDFQKGDIAEGYSVSREKKESFPLTVTSAQKNPTAFYLCAVKPTGSEREKLFFGSGTQLSVL.

The CDR3 sequence is CASSYAGTSGTYEQYF. The CDR3 DNA reads TGTGCCAGCAGTTACGCAGGGACTAGCGGGACCTACGAGCAGTACTTC. J is TRBJ2-7 and V is TRBV6-5; 13 bases line up with TRBD2. The CDR3 consists of 16 residues. The V gene end was trimmed by 2 bases and the J gene end by 2 bases; junction bases not matched to a gene: 3. Germline V gives CDR1 MNHEY, CDR2 SVGAGI.